What follows are 27 T cell receptor beta chains derived from one specimen sequenced in a study of blood T cells in healthy people across ages. The authors ran a second PCR of about 7 to 11 cycles using a sample-barcoded 5' primer and a J-beta primer mix. TCRdb reanalysed the 5' RACE reads using MiXCR and keeps one entry per CDR3 protein. The sample contains 1.5 million to 1.8 million distinct CDR3 sequences, around 40% of which appear only once. The specimen sequenced was blood. These receptors all stem from a woman younger than 35 in good health.

The chain links TRBV28 to TRBJ2-2; D ambiguous. Germline CDR1 and CDR2: MDHEN and SYDVKM. This CDR3 comprises 13 residues. The V end was cut by 7 bases, the J end by 8 bases, with 14 bases between. The CDR3 loop reads CASKAELLGELFF. The CDR3 DNA reads as TGTGCCAGCAAAGCAGAACTTCTGGGGGAGCTGTTTTTT.

The rearrangement uses TRBV4-2 and TRBJ2-1, with D unresolved. Germline V gene sequence: CDR1 LGHNA, CDR2 YNFKEQ. Trimming left V 0 bases short and J 5 bases short, with 14 bases between. The CDR3 is 16 residues long. The CDR3 loop reads CASSQDQGLVNNEQFF. Here the CDR3 DNA reads TGTGCCAGCAGCCAAGATCAAGGTCTAGTCAACAATGAGCAGTTCTTC.

This clonotype was seen a handful of times. The chain joins TRBV4-1 to TRBJ1-1, with a tentative D call TRBD1 (6 bases). Germline CDR1 and CDR2: MGHRA and YSYEKL. The ends were cut back, 1 base at V and 6 bases at J, with 18 bases in the middle. This CDR3 comprises 16 residues. Here the CDR3 reads CASSQGGAARLAEAFF. The CDR3 region has the DNA TGCGCCAGCAGCCAAGGGGGGGCCGCCCGTTTGGCTGAAGCTTTCTTT.

The V gene is TRBV27, the J gene TRBJ2-7, with TRBD1 as a possible D gene (5 bases). With 5 bases removed from V and 1 base from J, the gap between germline ends came to 9 bases. Per germline, CDR1 MNHEY and CDR2 SMNVEV (reference sequence). CDR3 length: 13 residues. DNA for the CDR3: TGTGCCAGCAGTATGACAGTTTCCTACGAGCAGTACTTC. It translates to CASSMTVSYEQYF.

The chain employs TRBV27 and TRBJ2-2, with unresolved D. The CDR3 is 15 residues long. V gave up 2 bases and J gave up 4 bases, with 11 bases separating them. Germline values: CDR1 MNHEY, CDR2 SMNVEV (reference sequence). Here the CDR3 DNA reads TGTGCCAGCAGTTTAAACTTTCTCGGCACCGGGGAGCTGTTTTTT. Its translation is CASSLNFLGTGELFF.

CDR3 residues: CASRPAGSAYEQYF. The CDR3 nucleotides are TGTGCCAGCAGGCCGGCAGGGTCGGCCTACGAGCAGTACTTC. This sequence joins TRBV12-3 or TRBV12-4 and TRBJ2-7, with D tentatively TRBD1 (5 bases). The CDR3 runs 14 residues. V lost 6 bases and J 2 bases, leaving 14 bases between the germline ends.

The chain couples TRBV20-1 to TRBJ2-7, with 9 bases matching TRBD1. This CDR3 region has 13 residues. Germline V CDR1 and CDR2: DFQATT, SNEGSKA (reference sequence). With V trimmed by 3 bases and J by 5 bases, 5 bases remained unmatched. CDR3 in amino acids: CSASWTGAHEQYF. CDR3 DNA sequence: TGCAGTGCTAGCTGGACAGGGGCCCACGAGCAGTACTTC.

This clonotype was counted only a few times. This chain joins TRBV12-3 or TRBV12-4 and TRBJ2-3; D is uncertain. The CDR3 contains 14 residues. The ends were cut back, 3 bases at V and 6 bases at J, with 13 bases in the middle. CDR3 coding DNA: TGTGCCAGCAGTTTCCCCAGCACTTATGATACGCAGTATTTT. This translates into CASSFPSTYDTQYF.

This clonotype has a handful of counts. The chain links TRBV2 to TRBJ2-3, with a tentative D call TRBD2 (5 bases). The CDR3 contains 14 residues. V was clipped by 3 bases and J by 5 bases, with 12 bases between them. Germline-derived CDR1 and CDR2 are SNHLY and FYNNEI. The CDR3 DNA follows: TGTGCCAGCAGTGAGACGGGATGGTTAGATACGCAGTATTTT. Amino acid sequence: CASSETGWLDTQYF.

The rearrangement joins TRBV6-2 or TRBV6-3 to TRBJ2-5; tentative D call: TRBD1 (6 bases). Trimming removed 8 bases from V and 2 bases from J, with 21 bases in between. The germline V gene has CDR1 MNHEY and CDR2 SVGEGT. This CDR3 spans 16 amino acids. The CDR3 region is CASGARDTGRQETQYF. The CDR3 DNA is TGTGCCAGCGGGGCCCGGGACACTGGAAGGCAAGAGACCCAGTACTTC.

The chain couples TRBV7-2 to TRBJ2-7; 9 bases align to TRBD1. The J segment lost 5 bases and the V segment lost 4 bases, leaving 9 bases of the junction unmatched. The CDR3 runs to 15 residues. Germline-derived CDR1 and CDR2 are SGHTA and FQGNSA. CDR3 amino acids: CASSSRQGGVNEQYF. CDR3 DNA sequence: TGTGCCAGCAGCTCCAGACAGGGGGGTGTCAACGAGCAGTACTTC.

The chain carries TRBV18 and TRBJ2-5; TRBD2 agrees at 10 bases. The CDR3 runs to 17 residues. CDR1 KGHSH and CDR2 LQKENI come from the germline V gene. The ends lost 6 bases at V and 2 bases at J; junction bases unmatched: 12. CDR3 in amino acids: CASSTRKGTSVQETQYF. The CDR3, as DNA: TGTGCCAGCTCTACACGGAAAGGGACTAGCGTACAAGAGACCCAGTACTTC.

Worth noting for this clonotype: An end of the junction does not agree with germline; a read error may underlie this. This chain's CDR3 is CASSPRWNDSPPHF. The CDR3 DNA is TGTGCCAGCAGCCCGAGGTGGAATGATTCACCCCCCCACTTT. The J gene is TRBJ1-6, the V gene TRBV7-2; no clear D. The CDR3 runs to 14 residues. Germline values: CDR1 SGHTA, CDR2 FQGNSA.

The chain couples TRBV6-2 or TRBV6-3 to TRBJ1-2; perhaps TRBD1 as D (5 bases). Germline values: CDR1 MNHEY, CDR2 SVGEGT. The CDR3 contains 11 residues. With 10 bases removed from V and 4 bases from J, the gap between germline ends came to 10 bases. CDR3 region: CANSDSYGYTF. The CDR3 bases are TGTGCCAACAGCGACAGCTATGGCTACACCTTC.

The chain couples TRBV2 to TRBJ2-3, with 8 bases aligning to TRBD2. The CDR3 length is 15 residues. J gave up 4 bases and V 4 bases, and 7 bases lay outside the gene matches. Germline V gives CDR1 SNHLY, CDR2 FYNNEI. As DNA, the CDR3 is TGTGCCAGCAGTGCCGGGGGGGGACCGGCAGATACGCAGTATTTT. It is translated as CASSAGGGPADTQYF.

The chain's CDR3 is CAISKDRAEQPQHF. Here the CDR3 DNA reads TGTGCCATCAGTAAGGACAGGGCTGAACAGCCCCAGCATTTT. The rearrangement joins TRBV10-3 to TRBJ1-5, with 8 positions matching TRBD1. Trimming at V came to 5 bases and at J to 7 bases, leaving 7 bases not matched to a gene. Germline V gene lookup returns CDR1 ENHRY and CDR2 SYGVKD. The CDR3 is 14 residues long.

This chain joins TRBV7-9 and TRBJ1-2, with TRBD1 identical over 7 bases. The germline CDR1 and CDR2 sequences are SEHNR and FQNEAQ (reference sequence). J lost 8 bases, V lost 3 bases, and 15 bases had no gene match. The CDR3 spans 16 residues. The CDR3 bases are TGTGCCAGCAGCTTCGAATGGAAGGGGGCGAGAGGCGGCTACACCTTC. This encodes CASSFEWKGARGGYTF.

In its sample, this clonotype was seen a few times. The CDR3 coding sequence is TGCGCCAGCAGCTTTCTACCTAGCGGATCCTACGAGCAGTACTTC. Translating gives CASSFLPSGSYEQYF. This chain joins TRBV5-1 and TRBJ2-7, with 7 nucleotides matching TRBD2. The germline gives CDR1 SGHRS, CDR2 YFSETQ. CDR3 length equals 15 residues. Unmatched junction bases numbered 6, after V lost 2 bases and J lost 1 base. The variable domain in full, completed from reference TRBV5-1 and TRBJ2-7, reads KAGVTQTPRYLIKTRGQQVTLSCSPISGHRSVSWYQQTPGQGLQFLFEYFSETQRNKGNFPGRFSGRQFSNSRSEMNVSTLELGDSALYLCASSFLPSGSYEQYFGPGTRLTVT.

Only a few counts were recorded for this clonotype. The chain links TRBV5-5 to TRBJ1-1, with D unclear. The germline V gene has CDR1 SGHKS and CDR2 YYEKEE (reference sequence). The V end was cut by 6 bases, the J end by 8 bases, with 8 bases between. The CDR3 sequence is 10 residues long. The CDR3 region is CASMATEAFF. The CDR3 DNA sequence: TGTGCCAGCATGGCGACAGAAGCTTTCTTT.

This sequence joins TRBV4-1 and TRBJ2-7; no definite D call. The assigned J gene may be wrong: the sequence end matches TRBJ2-5 better. CDR3 length: 14 amino acids. Germline CDR1 reads MGHRA; CDR2 reads YSYEKL. In DNA, the CDR3 is TGCGCCAGCAGCCAAGATCCGGTTGGGGAGACCCAGTACTTC. Translating it yields CASSQDPVGETQYF.

The chain employs TRBV20-1 and TRBJ2-5; D gene unclear. Trimming left V 7 bases short and J 8 bases short, with 23 bases between. Germline V CDR1 and CDR2: DFQATT, SNEGSKA (reference sequence). The CDR3 has 14 amino acids. The CDR3 region has the DNA TGCAGTGTTACGTCGGTTCAGCATGCTTATACCCAGTACTTC. Translating it yields CSVTSVQHAYTQYF.

The V gene is TRBV7-9, the J gene TRBJ1-2, with 9 bases fitting TRBD1. In germline, CDR1 is SEHNR, CDR2 FQNEAQ (reference sequence). Trimming cost V 5 bases and J 8 bases; bases outside gene matches: 12. The CDR3 is 15 residues long. CDR3 loop: CASSLSGTGPKGYTF. The CDR3 DNA follows: TGTGCCAGCAGCCTTAGCGGGACAGGGCCGAAAGGCTACACCTTC.

This clonotype was counted between two and nine times. A much bigger clone sits one base away, suggesting this may be a read error. The V gene is TRBV7-2, the J gene TRBJ2-3, with 10 bases fitting TRBD2. Germline CDR1 reads SGHTA; CDR2 reads FQGNSA. The CDR3 has 15 amino acids. The CDR3 nucleotides read TGTGCCAGCAGGCCACTAGCGGGGAGAACAGATACGCAGTGTTTT. It codes for CASRPLAGRTDTQCF.

The V call is TRBV12-3 or TRBV12-4, the J call TRBJ2-1, with 10 bases identical to TRBD2. The J call may be incorrect, as the DNA end agrees better with TRBJ2-7. The CDR3 has 15 amino acids. As DNA, the CDR3 is TGTGCCAGCAGTTTGCTGCTAGCGGGAGTCCACGAGCAGTACTTC. This gives the protein CASSLLLAGVHEQYF.

The rearrangement links TRBV4-3 to TRBJ2-1; a weak D match, TRBD1 (6 bases). Germline values: CDR1 LGHNA, CDR2 YSLEER. CDR3 length equals 16 residues. Trimming pared 0 bases from V and 4 bases from J, leaving 13 bases between. The CDR3 DNA sequence: TGCGCCAGCAGCCAAGATAGGGGGATCACTTACAATGAGCAGTTCTTC. Translating gives CASSQDRGITYNEQFF.

The chain joins TRBV5-1 to TRBJ2-4; no clear D. Near its end, the DNA agrees better with TRBJ2-7, so the J call may be wrong. The CDR3 contains 16 residues. CDR1 and CDR2 (germline): SGHRS, YFSETQ. CDR3 DNA sequence: TGCGCCAGCAGCCCCGGATTACAGTTGGGGTCTGACGAGCAGTACTTC. This encodes CASSPGLQLGSDEQYF.

This clonotype was observed a few times. This chain links TRBV7-2 with TRBJ1-1; no clear D. Germline V gene lookup returns CDR1 SGHTA and CDR2 FQGNSA. This CDR3 is built from 13 residues. V gave up 4 bases and J gave up 4 bases, with 10 bases separating them. The chain's CDR3 is CASSYAQSTEAFF. The DNA for the CDR3 is TGTGCCAGCAGCTACGCACAGAGCACTGAAGCTTTCTTT. Based on the CDR3 plus reference TRBV7-2 and TRBJ1-1, the full variable domain is GAGVSQSPSNKVTEKGKDVELRCDPISGHTALYWYRQSLGQGLEFLIYFQGNSAPDKSGLPSDRFSAERTGGSVSTLTIQRTQQEDSAVYLCASSYAQSTEAFFGQGTRLTVV.